This TCR beta chain appears in the sequencing data of a study of monozygotic twins with inflammatory bowel disease. Study results and limitations: The sharing of clonotypes with others was lower in IBD patients than in healthy twins, especially with disease activity.

Details on this clonotype: Its specificity is not known.

Germline V lookup: CDR1 MNHEY, CDR2 SVGEGT. The CDR3 sequence is 15 residues long. TCRdb processed the 5' RACE reads again and assigns one entry to each CDR3 protein, with no DNA. The listing contains around 410,000 distinct CDR3 sequences. This sequence was found in a human donor with ulcerative colitis or Crohn's disease, or a healthy co-twin of an affected twin (not recorded which). The source material was blood. The chain has TRBV6-2 or TRBV6-3 and TRBJ2-7; TCRdb selects TRBD2, and the lack of DNA leaves this call unchecked. The CDR3 sequence is CASRASGRPGGEQYF.